The entry that follows covers one TCR beta chain sequence. These data are taken from a study of T cell changes during pregnancy in multiple sclerosis. Generated by immunoSEQ multiplex PCR, the TCRdb table keeps only in-frame clones and is missing some. The sample contains approximately 80,000 clones, 91% of which appear only once. Germline assignment: CDR1 SEHNR and CDR2 FQNEAQ (reference sequence). This CDR3 spans 15 amino acids. Trimming removed 1 base from V and 4 bases from J; junction bases left unmatched: 4. Sequenced material: PBMCs, taken in the first trimester of pregnancy. The clonotype originates from a female donor in good health, serving as a control in a pregnancy study. Some clones in this sample may be carry-over from other donors' samples. The V and J genes are TRBV7-9 and TRBJ2-7; TRBD2 agrees at 10 bases. The CDR3 loop reads CASSLVSGRAYEQYF. CDR3 coding DNA: TGTGCCAGCAGCTTAGTGAGCGGGAGGGCTTACGAGCAGTACTTC.